This T cell receptor (beta chain) was retrieved from a study of PD-1 blockade in classical Hodgkin lymphoma. The CDR3 runs 11 residues. Germline values: CDR1 MNHNY, CDR2 SVGAGI (reference sequence). Deletions cut 8 bases from V and 3 bases from J, with 8 bases between. Every patient had relapsed following autologous stem cell transplantation, and cohorts differed in brentuximab vedotin exposure. TCRdb keeps only in-frame clones here, not all; method: immunoSEQ multiplex PCR. The data contain under 70,000 clones, approximately 88% of them seen just once; the ten biggest clones take up around 13%. This clonotype was sampled from a human donor with classical Hodgkin lymphoma. The chain couples TRBV6-6 to TRBJ2-7; D gene ambiguous. Sequenced material: peripheral blood mononuclear cells (PBMCs), taken at baseline. CDR3 DNA: TGTGCCAGCGCGGAATTCTACGAGCAGTACTTC. Protein product: CASAEFYEQYF.